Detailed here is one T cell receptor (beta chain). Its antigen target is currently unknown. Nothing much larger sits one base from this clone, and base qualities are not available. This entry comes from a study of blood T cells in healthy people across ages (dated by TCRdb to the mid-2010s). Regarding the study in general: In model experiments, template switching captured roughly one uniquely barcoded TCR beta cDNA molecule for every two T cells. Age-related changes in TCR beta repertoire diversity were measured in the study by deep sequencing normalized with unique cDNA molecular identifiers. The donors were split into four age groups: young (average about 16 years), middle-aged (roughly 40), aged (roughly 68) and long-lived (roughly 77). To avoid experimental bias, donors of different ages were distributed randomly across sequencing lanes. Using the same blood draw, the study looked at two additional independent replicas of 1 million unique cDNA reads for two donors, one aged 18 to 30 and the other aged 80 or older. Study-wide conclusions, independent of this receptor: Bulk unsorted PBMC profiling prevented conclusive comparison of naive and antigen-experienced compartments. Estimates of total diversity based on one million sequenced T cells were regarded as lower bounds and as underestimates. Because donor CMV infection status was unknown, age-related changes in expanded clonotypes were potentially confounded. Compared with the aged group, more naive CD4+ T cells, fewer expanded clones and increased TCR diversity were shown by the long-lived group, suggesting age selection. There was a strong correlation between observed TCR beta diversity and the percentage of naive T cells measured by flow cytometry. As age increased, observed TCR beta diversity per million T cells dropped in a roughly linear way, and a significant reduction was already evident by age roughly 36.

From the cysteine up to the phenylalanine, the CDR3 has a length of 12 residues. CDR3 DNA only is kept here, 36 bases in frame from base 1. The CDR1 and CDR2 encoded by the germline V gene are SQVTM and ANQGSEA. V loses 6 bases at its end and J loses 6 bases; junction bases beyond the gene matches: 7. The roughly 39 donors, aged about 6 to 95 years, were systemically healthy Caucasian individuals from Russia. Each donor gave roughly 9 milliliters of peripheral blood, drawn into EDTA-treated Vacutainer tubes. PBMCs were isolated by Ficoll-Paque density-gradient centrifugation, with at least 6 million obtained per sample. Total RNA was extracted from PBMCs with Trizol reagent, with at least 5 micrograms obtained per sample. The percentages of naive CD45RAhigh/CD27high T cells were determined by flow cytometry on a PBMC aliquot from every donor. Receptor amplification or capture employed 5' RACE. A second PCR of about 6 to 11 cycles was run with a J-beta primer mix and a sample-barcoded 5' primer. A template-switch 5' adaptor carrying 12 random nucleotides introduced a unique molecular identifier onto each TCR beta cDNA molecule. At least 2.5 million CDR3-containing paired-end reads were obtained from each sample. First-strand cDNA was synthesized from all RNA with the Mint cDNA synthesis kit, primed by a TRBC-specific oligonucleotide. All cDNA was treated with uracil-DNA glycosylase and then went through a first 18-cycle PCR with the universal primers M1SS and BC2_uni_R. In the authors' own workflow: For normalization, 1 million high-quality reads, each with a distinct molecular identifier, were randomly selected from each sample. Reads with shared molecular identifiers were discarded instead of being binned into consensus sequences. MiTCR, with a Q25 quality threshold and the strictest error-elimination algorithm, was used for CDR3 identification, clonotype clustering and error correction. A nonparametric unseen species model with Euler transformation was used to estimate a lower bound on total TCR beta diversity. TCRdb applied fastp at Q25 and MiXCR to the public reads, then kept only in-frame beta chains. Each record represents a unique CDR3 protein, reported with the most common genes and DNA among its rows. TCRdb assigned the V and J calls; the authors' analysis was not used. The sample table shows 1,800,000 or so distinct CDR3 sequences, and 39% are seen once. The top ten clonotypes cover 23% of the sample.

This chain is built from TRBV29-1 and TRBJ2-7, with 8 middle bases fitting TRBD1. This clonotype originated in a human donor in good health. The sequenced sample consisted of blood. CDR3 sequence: CSVTDREAEQYF. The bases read TGCAGCGTAACGGACAGGGAGGCCGAGCAGTACTTC.